Below, one T cell receptor (beta chain) is given with its context. Its antigen remains unidentified. No much larger clone exists at a distance of one base, and base qualities are not known. The data were obtained in a study of cytomegalovirus exposure and HLA in healthy donors (dated by TCRdb to the late 2010s). Broadly, across the study: An earlier analysis of around 600 of the donors reported 250 to 350 Gb of sequence data and 117 million unique TCR beta sequences from roughly 180 million T cells. An early release that covered 500 to 800 HLA-typed donors contained approximately 290 gigabases of sequencing data and some 87 million unique TCR sequences. Of the approximately 400 genotyped donors, 65% to 90% fell in the genetic ancestry cluster associated with self-reported Caucasian donors. The study aimed to test whether cataloging public T cell receptors could reveal signatures of past pathogen exposure. Using immunosequencing, the study profiled T cell repertoires from approximately 700 subjects and related those repertoires to cytomegalovirus serostatus. In addition to the first cohort of 500 to 850 subjects, a separate validation cohort of 100 to 150 different subjects was used. The study combined high-throughput TCR immunosequencing, statistical association of individual TCRs with disease status, and machine learning to predict cytomegalovirus infection status. To study patterns of TCR occurrence, a later analysis re-analyzed previously published TCR beta repertoires from 666 donors and added high-resolution HLA genotyping. Rather than drawing on any new phenotypic data, the later analysis identified candidate immune exposures from TCR beta sequences and the way those sequences occurred across donors. To decide whether each TCR beta V gene segment behaved as functional or pseudogenic, an earlier analysis of approximately 590 of the donors relied on high-throughput TCR beta sequencing. Donor age, sex, ethnicity and CMV serostatus were compiled alongside the repertoire data. Genome-wide SNP genotypes for about 65% of the 666 donors were used in a later genetic analysis, which treated that subset as a discovery cohort. Every discovery cohort repertoire had been produced on one sequencing platform. HLA typing covered class I and class II loci at four-digit resolution. The number of donors typed differed by locus, with about 629-630 for A, B, C, DRB1 and DQB1, roughly 520 for DQA1, 600 to 610 for DPA1, and around 460 for DPB1. Roughly five DR-DQ haplotypes were handled as single units for association and clustering, since linkage in the cohort was strong. On average, about 240,000 unique TCR beta nucleotide sequences were sequenced per donor among a few hundred genotyped donors of the cohort, with 15% to 20% of those sequences being non-productive. What the authors observed across the whole study: For the cohort, immune exposure information was limited to CMV serostatus. According to a later analysis, parvovirus B19, influenza, CMV and Epstein-Barr virus appeared linked to several top co-occurrence clusters. In both the original and validation cohorts, the classifier was reported to diagnose cytomegalovirus status with high specificity and sensitivity. Linkage disequilibrium might explain the correlated functional status among segregating V segments, but an unknown experimental factor could not be excluded. Most TCR sequences were observed very rarely across donors, whereas some public TCRs were present in many individuals. When HLA alleles, especially DR and DQ, strongly co-occurred, attributing TCR associations to individual alleles was difficult. A cluster of highly shared sequence variants was judged likely to represent a technical artifact of the sequencing pipeline. Roughly uniform sequencing depth across donors was assumed in presence/absence analyses, although this assumption may not hold. The authors suggested that the approach could potentially be extended to other disease states and immunological phenotypes. Because HLA typing was missing for some donors at each locus, association tests included only the typed subset. Three of the identified cytomegalovirus-associated TCR beta chains were confirmed in vitro to be specific for cytomegalovirus antigens. In an earlier analysis of more than 500 of the donors, most TCR beta V segments appeared in productive rearrangements about 87% or about 30% of the time, broadly matching IMGT annotations. Because counts were too low, 15 or so rarely observed V segments, including chromosome 9 orphons, were excluded from the earlier analysis of a few hundred of the donors. In a later analysis, HLA-associated TCR beta chains showed more clonal expansion and lower generation probabilities than non-associated chains that were equally common. This cohort had only TCR beta chains sequenced, and the lack of alpha or paired-chain data limited which features could be detected. An association between a missense DCLRE1C variant and V-gene and J-gene trimming of TCR beta chains was found in a later genetic analysis and replicated in an independent cohort. Some IMGT-functional V segments, including TRBV6-2 and TRBV6-3, could not be distinguished by the 87-base-pair reads and were therefore excluded. A later analysis found that most CMV-associated TCR beta chains appeared HLA-restricted, with HLA associations seemingly driven largely by CMV exposure. In a later genetic analysis, fewer N-insertions in productive TCRs were reported among donors in an Asian-associated ancestry cluster than the roughly 700-donor mean. A later analysis found that TCR association rates varied across HLA loci, with DRB1 alleles showing the most associated TCRs and HLA-C alleles the fewest. In a later analysis, some 18,000 TCR beta sequences were associated with specific HLA alleles at a false discovery rate of 0.05. A further reported finding was that TCR beta sequences accurately predicted the HLA-A and HLA-B alleles for most subjects in the first cohort. The study listed over 150 TCR beta chains as associated with cytomegalovirus.

Receptor libraries were prepared by the immunoSEQ multiplex PCR assay. A mixture of 60 forward primers for TCR Vbeta segments and 13 reverse primers for TCR Jbeta segments was used in the multiplex PCR. The CDR3 region of rearranged TCR beta genes was amplified from genomic DNA by a multiplex PCR assay. On the Illumina HiSeq System, the amplified TCR beta libraries were sequenced as 87-base-pair reads. Per the source publication's procedure: Across the 670 or so repertoires, a later analysis counted some 81 million unique TCR beta chains, roughly 11 million of which were shared by at least two donors. Raw reads were error-corrected and collapsed into unique sequences by a nearest-neighbor algorithm in which closely related sequences were merged to remove PCR and sequencing errors. Alignment of CDR3 sequences to IMGT reference sequences was used to assign V, D and J gene segments. For a sequence to be retained, a match of at least six nucleotides to both a V gene segment and a J gene segment was required. Rearrangements were classified as productive when the CDR3 lacked stop codons and remained in frame with V and J, and all other rearrangements were classified as non-productive. Following IMGT convention, CDR3 was defined as the stretch from the second conserved V-encoded cysteine to the conserved J-encoded phenylalanine. Sequences without an unambiguous match to a single V gene segment were excluded from the earlier analysis of about 630 of the donors. An earlier analysis of over 450 of the donors classified V segments as functional when productive rearrangements were above 56.7% and as segregating when the standard deviation between donors was above 5%. A statistical classification framework was built to diagnose cytomegalovirus status from the catalog of TCR beta chain sequences. A later analysis assigned V and J genes by comparing TCR nucleotide sequences with IMGT/GENE-DB human TR gene sequences. The TCRdist pipeline was used in a later analysis to assign CDR3 sequences and most-parsimonious VDJ recombination scenarios. In a later analysis, each TCR beta chain was defined by its CDR3 amino acid sequence together with its V-gene family, and reads lacking a unique V-gene family were excluded. In a later analysis, nearly 600 highly shared, low-generation-probability nucleotide sequences were removed to address suspected cross-contamination and a sequencing artifact. A later analysis calculated a clonal expansion index for each public chain from normalized within-repertoire ranks of inferred template counts. In a later analysis, generation probabilities were computed with a VDJ recombination model fitted to out-of-frame rearrangements, and the resulting probabilities were checked against IGoR. Hypergeometric tests were used in a later analysis to score TCR-TCR, TCR-HLA and TCR-CMV co-occurrence, with a repertoire-size bias correction applied to the TCR pairs. False discovery rates were estimated in a later analysis by permuting HLA or CMV assignments 20 times. In a later analysis, co-occurring TCRs were grouped using DBSCAN, and TCRdist sequence similarity was added for clustering within HLA-allele-positive subsets. For co-occurrence clustering, repertoires with fewer than 30,000 or more than 120,000 public chains were excluded, along with roughly 5 repertoires with anomalous nucleotide sharing. TCRdb took this table from immuneACCESS and kept in-frame rearrangements with V and J called. Such tables lack part of the clones; where checked against another copy, unresolved V genes explain under half of the gap, and the rest is unexplained. Clone size and the V and J calls come from that table; the DNA yielded D and trimming. In all, the sample holds 210,000 or so clones, and 77% of those were seen once. The top ten clonotypes cover less than 3.5% of the sample.

The cohort was made up of approximately 700 healthy bone marrow donors. At the time of sampling, every cohort member was nominally healthy, though immune exposures that went unrecorded were likely present. The donor tested CMV seropositive and was one of the 289 seropositive cohort members. Every donor gave a peripheral blood sample, and the peripheral blood mononuclear cells from that sample were used for TCR beta sequencing. The Qiagen DNeasy Blood Extraction Kit was used to extract genomic DNA from the blood cell samples. The CDR3 runs 14 amino acids, cysteine and phenylalanine included. Only the CDR3 region is kept as DNA, spanning 42 bases read in frame from base 1. The germline V gene specifies MNHEY as CDR1 and SVGAGI as CDR2.

The receptor chain draws on TRBV6-5 and TRBJ2-5, with TRBD1 identical over 8 junction bases. The J call is uncertain, as TRBJ2-7 better fits the DNA end. The clonotype comes from a woman in her fifties or sixties in good health and CMV-seropositive. The specimen was PBMCs. This receptor has the CDR3 CASSSGQGPYEQYF. The sequence in DNA is TGTGCCAGCAGTTCAGGACAGGGTCCCTACGAGCAGTACTTC.